The present T cell receptor beta chain was sequenced within a study of patients and donors after allogeneic stem cell transplantation. TCRdb reanalysed the RT-PCR reads using MiXCR and keeps one entry per CDR3 protein. Of about a million distinct CDR3 sequences in the sample, roughly 18% are singletons; the top ten hold roughly 6%. Per the germline V gene, CDR1 is ENHRY and CDR2 is SYGVKD. The ends were cut back, 9 bases at V and 0 bases at J, with 9 bases in the middle. The CDR3 is 13 residues long. The TCR comes from a human donor who was either an allogeneic HSCT recipient or a stem cell or donor lymphocyte infusion donor (not recorded which). It is not recorded whose cells these are; they may come from a transplant donor. Sequences were obtained from blood, either unsorted or a sorted T cell fraction (not recorded which). The chain links TRBV10-3 to TRBJ2-1; tentatively, D is TRBD1 (5 bases). This CDR3 is CAMRQNSYNEQFF. The CDR3 DNA follows: TGTGCCATGAGACAGAACTCCTACAATGAGCAGTTCTTC.